These T cell receptor beta chains were read from a single sample in a study of spatial heterogeneity in lung cancer. A single record per CDR3 protein comes from TCRdb applying MiXCR to the 5' RACE reads. The repertoire holds approximately 7,000 distinct CDR3 sequences, with 13% as singletons. The source was lung tumor tissue, collected at surgery. Every receptor here comes from a male donor with early-stage non-small cell lung cancer. Both conserved end residues are part of each CDR3. A D gene is named only where the DNA matches it firmly. Clone size is stated in some rows and not others, as once, few, many or a class when expanded.

v_gene	abundance	d_gene	j_gene	CDR3aa	CDR3nt
TRBV28	many	.	TRBJ2-1	CASSFLGGGAGEQFF	TGTGCCAGCAGTTTTTTAGGGGGCGGGGCTGGTGAGCAGTTCTTC
TRBV28	.	.	TRBJ1-5	CASSSTRGRGINQPQHF	TGTGCCAGCAGTTCCACCCGGGGAAGAGGGATAAATCAGCCCCAGCATTTT
TRBV19	many	.	TRBJ1-5	CASSTGRLNQPQHF	TGTGCCAGTAGTACGGGACGGCTTAATCAGCCCCAGCATTTT
TRBV28	medium-sized	.	TRBJ1-4	CASISAGGLRLFF	TGTGCCAGCATTTCCGCGGGAGGCTTAAGGCTGTTTTTT
TRBV27	medium-sized	.	TRBJ2-7	CASSLNRDFSYEQYF	TGTGCCAGCAGTTTAAACCGGGACTTCTCCTACGAGCAGTACTTC
TRBV3-1	medium-sized	TRBD1	TRBJ1-1	CASSQDRTGGTEAFF	TGTGCCAGCAGCCAAGATCGGACAGGGGGCACTGAAGCTTTCTTT
TRBV20-1	medium-sized	TRBD2	TRBJ2-6	CSAGQAGDRGGANVLTF	TGCAGTGCGGGTCAAGCGGGAGATCGGGGTGGGGCCAACGTCCTGACTTTC
TRBV29-1	many	TRBD2	TRBJ2-7	CSVPSGRSPNYEQYF	TGCAGCGTTCCTAGCGGGAGGTCCCCGAACTACGAGCAGTACTTC
TRBV5-6	many	TRBD1	TRBJ2-4	CASSLGGQGDIQYF	TGTGCCAGCAGCTTGGGGGGACAGGGTGATATTCAGTACTTC
TRBV7-9	.	.	TRBJ2-5	CASSTGTRQETQYF	TGTGCCAGCAGTACCGGGACTCGACAAGAGACCCAGTACTTC
TRBV28	medium-sized	TRBD1	TRBJ1-4	CASGTGVAGKLFF	TGTGCCAGCGGGACAGGGGTGGCAGGAAAACTGTTTTTT
TRBV7-3	.	TRBD1	TRBJ1-1	CASSGGTANTEAFF	TGTGCCAGCAGTGGAGGGACAGCGAACACTGAAGCTTTCTTT
TRBV12-3/TRBV12-4	many	TRBD1	TRBJ2-1	CASSQPRTGSDEQFF	TGTGCCAGCAGTCAACCCCGGACAGGGAGCGATGAGCAGTTCTTC
TRBV20-1	many	TRBD1	TRBJ2-7	CSARKGQVEYEQYF	TGCAGCGCTAGGAAGGGACAGGTCGAATACGAGCAGTACTTC
TRBV7-3	.	.	TRBJ2-2	CASSEHNTGELFF	TGTGCCAGCAGCGAGCATAACACCGGGGAGCTGTTTTTT
TRBV20-1	medium-sized	.	TRBJ1-3	CSASGGSLSGNTIYF	TGCAGTGCCTCTGGTGGCAGCCTCTCTGGAAACACCATATATTTT
TRBV5-4	many	TRBD1	TRBJ1-1	CASSPPTGENTEAFF	TGTGCCAGCAGCCCTCCTACAGGGGAGAACACTGAAGCTTTCTTT
TRBV20-1	medium-sized	.	TRBJ1-5	CSASKGGGNQPQHF	TGCAGTGCTAGTAAGGGGGGAGGCAATCAGCCCCAGCATTTT
TRBV18	many	.	TRBJ1-2	CASSPVGQGPGYTF	TGTGCCAGCTCACCAGTGGGGCAGGGTCCCGGCTACACCTTC
TRBV19	many	.	TRBJ1-4	CASKNTGTTEKLFF	TGTGCCAGTAAAAACACCGGGACGACCGAAAAACTGTTTTTT
TRBV5-1	many	.	TRBJ1-1	CASSPGELNTEAFF	TGCGCCAGCAGCCCTGGAGAGTTGAACACTGAAGCTTTCTTT
TRBV18	many	.	TRBJ2-7	CASSPLRGGEQYF	TGTGCCAGCTCACCACTTAGGGGCGGCGAGCAGTACTTC
TRBV6-1	many	.	TRBJ2-2	CAGRAVSGFANTGELFF	TGTGCCGGCAGGGCGGTTTCAGGGTTCGCGAACACCGGGGAGCTGTTTTTT
TRBV12-3/TRBV12-4	many	.	TRBJ2-4	CASSLRGREALAKNIQYF	TGTGCCAGCAGTTTAAGGGGGAGGGAGGCCCTAGCCAAAAACATTCAGTACTTC
TRBV19	few	.	TRBJ1-2	CASSIGGGRTYGYTF	TGTGCCAGTAGTATAGGAGGAGGACGGACCTATGGCTACACCTTC
TRBV2	many	.	TRBJ2-5	CARGLRETQYF	TGTGCCCGCGGGTTACGAGAGACCCAGTACTTC
TRBV7-8	many	.	TRBJ2-4	CASSLVLGDIQYF	TGTGCCAGCAGCTTAGTGCTGGGAGACATTCAGTACTTC
TRBV20-1	.	.	TRBJ2-3	CSAASGASGDTQYF	TGCAGTGCCGCTTCGGGGGCCTCGGGAGATACGCAGTATTTT
TRBV18	medium-sized	.	TRBJ1-5	CASSPGRVGGNQPQHF	TGTGCCAGCTCACCAGGCCGGGTAGGCGGCAATCAGCCCCAGCATTTT
TRBV7-6	.	TRBD1	TRBJ1-5	CASSPGQPNQPQHF	TGTGCCAGCAGCCCGGGACAGCCAAATCAGCCCCAGCATTTT
TRBV6-1	many	TRBD1	TRBJ1-1	CASSEDRGDTEAFF	TGTGCCAGCAGTGAAGACAGGGGGGACACTGAAGCTTTCTTT
TRBV5-1	many	TRBD1	TRBJ2-5	CASSFAGQGAMETQYF	TGCGCCAGCAGCTTTGCCGGACAGGGGGCTATGGAGACCCAGTACTTC
TRBV10-2	many	TRBD2	TRBJ2-3	CASSEARLAGFTDTQYF	TGCGCCAGCAGTGAGGCTAGGCTAGCGGGATTCACAGATACGCAGTATTTT
TRBV5-1	.	.	TRBJ1-1	CASSSGRGQESEAFF	TGCGCCAGCAGCTCAGGAAGGGGACAAGAATCTGAAGCTTTCTTT
TRBV7-9	many	TRBD1	TRBJ1-2	CASSPQGANGYTF	TGTGCCAGCAGCCCACAGGGGGCGAATGGCTACACCTTC
TRBV20-1	many	TRBD2	TRBJ2-3	CSARDRVSGGQYF	TGCAGTGCTAGAGATCGAGTGAGCGGGGGGCAGTATTTT
TRBV19	.	TRBD2	TRBJ2-7	CASSPSSGAYEQYF	TGTGCCAGTAGTCCCTCTAGCGGGGCCTACGAGCAGTACTTC
TRBV20-1	medium-sized	TRBD1	TRBJ1-2	CSAPGQADGYTF	TGCAGTGCTCCCGGACAGGCTGATGGCTACACCTTC
TRBV12-3/TRBV12-4	medium-sized	TRBD1	TRBJ1-5	CASSLAGTGLNQPQHF	TGTGCCAGCAGTTTGGCCGGGACAGGACTTAATCAGCCCCAGCATTTT
TRBV20-1	.	TRBD1	TRBJ2-3	CSVQGVDTQYF	TGCAGTGTACAGGGGGTAGATACGCAGTATTTT
TRBV4-2	few	.	TRBJ2-1	CASSPHPNEQFF	TGTGCCAGCAGCCCCCATCCAAATGAGCAGTTCTTC
TRBV7-7	many	.	TRBJ2-1	CASSRTDYNEQFF	TGTGCCAGCAGCCGGACGGACTACAATGAGCAGTTCTTC
TRBV6-5	large	.	TRBJ2-7	CASSYRIPRQSHEQYF	TGTGCCAGCAGTTACCGCATCCCCCGACAGAGCCACGAGCAGTACTTC
TRBV19	many	.	TRBJ2-2	CASSPRGTTGELFF	TGTGCCAGTAGTCCCAGGGGAACCACCGGGGAGCTGTTTTTT
TRBV20-1	many	.	TRBJ1-4	CSAPFVGWGEKLFF	TGCAGTGCCCCCTTTGTCGGATGGGGTGAAAAACTGTTTTTT
TRBV5-1	many	.	TRBJ1-6	CASSLYGDLNSPLHF	TGCGCCAGCAGCTTGTATGGGGATCTGAATTCACCCCTCCACTTT
TRBV18	many	.	TRBJ2-3	CASSPPGSDTQYF	TGTGCCAGCTCACCACCAGGCTCAGATACGCAGTATTTT
TRBV4-1	medium-sized	.	TRBJ1-1	CASSQQGGDTEAFF	TGCGCCAGCAGCCAACAAGGGGGGGACACTGAAGCTTTCTTT
TRBV5-6	medium-sized	.	TRBJ1-1	CASSLGTFEAFF	TGTGCCAGCAGCTTAGGGACATTTGAAGCTTTCTTT
TRBV11-2	medium-sized	TRBD2	TRBJ2-5	CASSLTGGPETQYF	TGTGCCAGCAGCTTAACGGGAGGGCCCGAGACCCAGTACTTC
TRBV7-2	.	.	TRBJ2-5	CASSLGQGLETQYF	TGTGCCAGCAGCTTAGGTCAGGGTTTAGAGACCCAGTACTTC
TRBV20-1	many	TRBD1	TRBJ1-1	CSARDLGTGGAGYTEAFF	TGCAGTGCTAGAGATCTGGGGACAGGGGGCGCGGGGTACACTGAAGCTTTCTTT
TRBV5-1	many	TRBD1	TRBJ1-1	CASGRGQGNTEAFF	TGCGCCAGCGGGAGGGGACAGGGAAACACTGAAGCTTTCTTT
TRBV25-1	medium-sized	.	TRBJ2-1	CASSVLRTVEREQFF	TGTGCCAGCAGTGTCCTACGGACGGTGGAGAGGGAGCAGTTCTTC
TRBV2	many	.	TRBJ2-1	CASKEDGQDYNEQFF	TGTGCCAGCAAAGAGGACGGACAAGACTACAATGAGCAGTTCTTC